The 9 T cell receptor beta chains below were found in one sample sequenced in a study of OX40 agonist ivuxolimab in advanced cancers. Assay used: immunoSEQ multiplex PCR; TCRdb lists only in-frame clones, some missing. The sample carries 72,000 or so clones, more than 75% recorded once. Here the sequenced sample was CD4+ or CD8+ T cells sorted from blood, taken in a trial of the OX40 agonist ivuxolimab. Source of these receptors: an adult with an advanced solid tumor such as melanoma, head and neck, liver or kidney cancer.

This clone was picked up one time. The chain employs TRBV18 and TRBJ2-5; 8 bases are shared with TRBD1. The V and J ends lost 3 bases and 7 bases, in that order; junction bases with no gene match: 7. The CDR3 loop spans 14 amino acids. CDR1 is KGHSH and CDR2 is LQKENI in the germline V gene. The CDR3 DNA reads TGTGCCAGCTCACCGATGGAACAGGGGGGGACCCAGTACTTC. Translated: CASSPMEQGGTQYF.

Comments on this clone: This sample also contains other DNA sequences that code for the same CDR3. CDR3 loop: CASSPGTGGSYEQYF. The CDR3 DNA reads as TGTGCCAGCTCACCGGGGACAGGGGGCTCCTACGAGCAGTACTTC. The chain links TRBV18 to TRBJ2-7, with TRBD1 matching 11 bases. J lost 0 bases, V lost 3 bases, and 1 base had no gene match. Germline CDR1 is KGHSH and CDR2 is LQKENI. This CDR3 is 15 amino acids long.

The rearrangement uses TRBV25-1 and TRBJ2-7; D gene unclear. Trimming left V 2 bases short and J 2 bases short, with 10 bases between. Germline CDR1 reads MGHDK; CDR2 reads SYGVNS. CDR3 length equals 14 residues. The CDR3 nucleotides read TGTGCCAGCAGTGAACGAGTAGACCCCTACGAGCAGTACTTC. Protein product: CASSERVDPYEQYF.

V usage is TRBV10-3 and J usage is TRBJ2-3; TRBD2 agrees at 10 bases. V shed 11 bases, J shed 6 bases, and the junction held 14 bases outside the gene matches. Germline V gene lookup returns CDR1 ENHRY and CDR2 SYGVKD. This CDR3 spans 15 amino acids. The CDR3 DNA is TGTGCCTCATCAAGAGGCCTAGCGGGGGCGGATACGCAGTATTTT. It codes for CASSRGLAGADTQYF.

The chain uses TRBV7-8 and TRBJ1-3; 7 nucleotides line up with TRBD1. This CDR3 region has 17 residues. Germline assignment: CDR1 SGHVS and CDR2 FQNEAQ. V trimming: 5 bases; J trimming: 3 bases; junction bases outside the gene matches: 13. The CDR3 protein is CASSPGSWTGIGNTIYF. CDR3 DNA sequence: TGTGCCAGCAGCCCTGGGTCCTGGACAGGAATTGGAAACACCATATATTTT.

This sequence joins TRBV7-8 and TRBJ1-3; weak D call: TRBD1 (5 bases). Trimming shortened V by 1 base and J by 4 bases, and 8 bases separated the two germline ends. The germline V gene has CDR1 SGHVS and CDR2 FQNEAQ. CDR3 length: 14 residues. In DNA, the CDR3 is TGTGCCAGCAGCTTAGTGCCAGGGGGAAACACCATATATTTT. It specifies CASSLVPGGNTIYF.

The chain carries TRBV5-3 and TRBJ2-7, with 13 bases that match TRBD2. TRBV5-3 is an open reading frame, and its role is uncertain. V lost 5 bases to trimming and J lost 2 bases; unmatched junction nucleotides: 7. This CDR3 comprises 16 residues. The CDR3 nucleotides read TGTGCCAGAAGTATCCGACTAGCGGGAGGTCCCTACGAGCAGTACTTC. It specifies CARSIRLAGGPYEQYF.

The chain uses TRBV11-3 and TRBJ2-7; D not resolved. Trimming took off 0 bases at V and 2 bases at J, with 8 bases between the two ends. The V gene's germline CDR1 is SGHNT and CDR2 YENEEA. This CDR3 has 14 amino acids. In DNA form, the CDR3 reads TGTGCCAGCAGCTTAGATCTTGGCACCTACGAGCAGTACTTC. Amino acids: CASSLDLGTYEQYF.

The J gene is TRBJ2-7, the V gene TRBV2; 9 bases fit TRBD2. Germline CDR1 and CDR2: SNHLY and FYNNEI. The CDR3 contains 17 residues. The V gene end was trimmed by 0 bases and the J gene end by 6 bases; junction bases not matched to a gene: 12. The CDR3 region has the DNA TGTGCCAGCAGTGAAGCGCTTCGGGCGGGAGGGACGGGCGAGCAGTACTTC. Its translation: CASSEALRAGGTGEQYF.